One sample yielded the 30 T cell receptor beta chains listed below, sequenced in a study of siplizumab effects on memory and regulatory T cells. Sequencing was performed with immunoSEQ multiplex PCR; in TCRdb, only in-frame clones are kept and a portion is missing. The table includes approximately 100,000 clones, 90% to 95% detected once. The sequenced sample consisted of Tregs sorted from blood. Receptors were obtained from a human donor in good health.

The chain carries TRBV27 and TRBJ1-2; the match to TRBD1 covers 7 bases. The germline gives CDR1 MNHEY, CDR2 SMNVEV (reference sequence). This CDR3 region has 14 residues. The trim removed 6 bases at V and 2 bases at J, leaving 6 bases unmatched. DNA of the CDR3: TGTGCCAGCAGACAACGGGACAGCAACTATGGCTACACCTTC. The encoded protein is CASRQRDSNYGYTF.

The chain has TRBV2 and TRBJ1-2; D may be TRBD1 (6 bases). V shed 1 base and J shed 2 bases, with 17 bases lying between them. The CDR3 covers 17 residues. Germline lookup yields CDR1 SNHLY and CDR2 FYNNEI. The DNA of the CDR3 is TGTGCCAGCAGTGAAGGCCGTGTCTGGGGGCAAAACTATGGCTACACCTTC. It codes for CASSEGRVWGQNYGYTF.

The chain employs TRBV19 and TRBJ1-2; TRBD1 matches at 8 bases. The junction had 3 bases not matched to a gene; V was cut back by 5 bases and J by 4 bases. Germline V gives CDR1 LNHDA, CDR2 SQIVND (reference sequence). This CDR3 is built from 13 residues. In DNA form, the CDR3 reads TGTGCCAGTAGTCCGACAGGGGCCTATGGCTACACCTTC. This sequence encodes CASSPTGAYGYTF.

V usage is TRBV6-5 and J usage is TRBJ1-2, with D unclear. CDR1 is MNHEY and CDR2 is SVGAGI in the germline V gene. Trimming took off 0 bases at V and 0 bases at J, with 11 bases between the two ends. This CDR3 has 16 amino acids. The CDR3 DNA reads as TGTGCCAGCAGTTACTCTTTCGGAAGTCCTAACTATGGCTACACCTTC. It encodes CASSYSFGSPNYGYTF.

The chain recombines TRBV11-2 with TRBJ2-7; unclear D gene. Germline V lookup: CDR1 SGHAT, CDR2 FQNNGV. There are 12 residues in the CDR3. The ends were cut back, 1 base at V and 4 bases at J, with 5 bases in the middle. CDR3 region: CASSLVGYEQYF. The CDR3 DNA is TGTGCCAGCAGCTTAGTGGGATACGAGCAGTACTTC.

The V and J genes are TRBV6-6 and TRBJ2-7; no clear D. Per the germline V gene, CDR1 is MNHNY and CDR2 is SVGAGI (reference sequence). This CDR3 spans 15 amino acids. Trimming removed 6 bases at V and 2 bases at J, with 17 bases between. CDR3 in DNA: TGTGCCAGCAGCCCCCGCCAGCTGGCCACCTACGAGCAGTACTTC. This translates into CASSPRQLATYEQYF.

The chain combines TRBV6-6 with TRBJ2-6; D is undetermined. The CDR3 is 15 residues long. The germline gives CDR1 MNHNY, CDR2 SVGAGI (reference sequence). V was shortened by 2 bases and J by 0 bases, with 5 bases between the two germline ends. In nucleotides, the CDR3 is TGTGCCAGCAGTTACCAGGCCTCTGGGGCCAACGTCCTGACTTTC. It translates to CASSYQASGANVLTF.

This clone has only one observation. The rearrangement links TRBV5-1 to TRBJ2-2; 7 bases are shared with TRBD1. This CDR3 region has 15 residues. Trimming removed 5 bases from V and 5 bases from J; junction bases left unmatched: 9. Germline CDR1 and CDR2: SGHRS and YFSETQ. The CDR3 here is CASSRPDRDTGELFF. The DNA for the CDR3 is TGCGCCAGCAGTCGACCAGACAGGGATACCGGGGAGCTGTTTTTT.

The chain couples TRBV4-2 to TRBJ2-7, with D possibly being TRBD2 (6 bases). Trimming shortened V by 0 bases and J by 2 bases, and 17 bases separated the two germline ends. Per the germline V gene, CDR1 is LGHNA and CDR2 is YNFKEQ. The CDR3 is 17 residues long. The CDR3, as DNA: TGTGCCAGCAGCCAAGATAGGGAACGGGAGATCGCCTACGAGCAGTACTTC. This encodes CASSQDREREIAYEQYF.

The rearrangement joins TRBV6-5 to TRBJ2-3; 7 nucleotides match TRBD2. This CDR3 spans 15 amino acids. Trimming took 4 bases from V and 2 from J; bases not matched to a gene: 6. Germline V gene data show CDR1 as MNHEY and CDR2 as SVGAGI. CDR3 bases: TGTGCCAGCAGTTTCTCTAGCGGACTCACAGATACGCAGTATTTT. Its translation: CASSFSSGLTDTQYF.

This clone was recorded once. The chain recombines TRBV15 with TRBJ1-5, with a tentative D call TRBD1 (5 bases). V shed 8 bases and J shed 4 bases, with 12 bases lying between them. CDR3 size: 13 residues. Germline CDR1 and CDR2: LNHNV and YYDKDF (reference sequence). The DNA for the CDR3 is TGTGCCACCGCGGCAGGGCCAAATCAGCCCCAGCATTTT. Translation: CATAAGPNQPQHF.

The chain combines TRBV11-2 with TRBJ2-2; unclear D gene. The CDR3 loop spans 15 amino acids. The V gene's germline CDR1 is SGHAT and CDR2 FQNNGV. The V and J ends lost 5 bases and 3 bases respectively, with 13 bases between them. CDR3 sequence: CASSRVSHYTGELFF. In DNA, the CDR3 is TGTGCCAGCAGCCGGGTCTCTCATTACACCGGGGAGCTGTTTTTT. Supplemented by reference TRBV11-2 and TRBJ2-2, the full variable domain reads EAGVAQSPRYKIIEKRQSVAFWCNPISGHATLYWYQQILGQGPKLLIQFQNNGVVDDSQLPKDRFSAERLKGVDSTLKIQPAKLEDSAVYLCASSRVSHYTGELFFGEGSRLTVL.

The chain recombines TRBV6-5 with TRBJ1-5; D not resolved. CDR3 length equals 12 residues. Germline loops: CDR1 MNHEY, CDR2 SVGAGI. V was pared by 6 bases and J by 6 bases, with 9 bases between. CDR3 coding DNA: TGTGCCAGCAGCAACCTAGGTCAGCCCCAGCATTTT. Its protein product is CASSNLGQPQHF.

The V call is TRBV6-4, the J call TRBJ1-1; D is unclear. V was clipped by 6 bases and J by 3 bases, with 11 bases between them. The length of the CDR3 is 13 residues. CDR1 is MRHNA and CDR2 is SNTAGT in the germline V gene. CDR3 residues: CASRLTGHTEAFF. In nucleotides, the CDR3 is TGTGCCAGCAGGCTGACGGGTCACACTGAAGCTTTCTTT.

The CDR3 nucleotides are TGTGCTAGTGCCCAGACTAGCGGGAGGGTCTACTCCTACGAGCAGTACTTC. It yields the protein CASAQTSGRVYSYEQYF. This chain connects TRBV12-5 to TRBJ2-7; TRBD2 aligns across 14 bases. The germline CDR1 and CDR2 sequences are LGHNT and FRNRAP. After removal of 7 bases from V and 0 bases from J, the junction contained 8 bases not matched to a gene. This CDR3 comprises 17 residues.

The rearrangement uses TRBV18 and TRBJ2-7; D unclear. The CDR3 consists of 12 residues. Germline CDR1 reads KGHSH; CDR2 reads LQKENI. V lost 3 bases and J 4 bases, leaving 7 bases between the germline ends. The CDR3 nucleotides are TGTGCCAGCTCACCCGGCTTGTACGAGCAGTACTTC. It yields the protein CASSPGLYEQYF. Based on the CDR3 plus reference TRBV18 and TRBJ2-7, the full variable domain is NAGVMQNPRHLVRRRGQEARLRCSPMKGHSHVYWYRQLPEEGLKFMVYLQKENIIDESGMPKERFSAEFPKEGPSILRIQQVVRGDSAAYFCASSPGLYEQYFGPGTRLTVT.

The count of this clone is one. The chain links TRBV5-1 to TRBJ2-3; 9 nucleotides agree with TRBD2. The germline gives CDR1 SGHRS, CDR2 YFSETQ. CDR3 length equals 16 residues. With 5 bases clipped from V and 11 bases from J, the junction kept 18 bases outside the gene matches. In nucleotides, the CDR3 is TGCGCCAGCAGAGATTTAGCGGGAGCGGGGAGAGTCGGGCAGTATTTT. Translated: CASRDLAGAGRVGQYF. Drawing the rest from reference TRBV5-1 and TRBJ2-3, the complete variable domain is KAGVTQTPRYLIKTRGQQVTLSCSPISGHRSVSWYQQTPGQGLQFLFEYFSETQRNKGNFPGRFSGRQFSNSRSEMNVSTLELGDSALYLCASRDLAGAGRVGQYFGPGTRLTVL.

This chain uses TRBV7-2 with TRBJ1-4; D not certain. V gave up 2 bases and J gave up 5 bases, with 12 bases separating them. CDR3 length equals 15 residues. Germline lookup yields CDR1 SGHTA and CDR2 FQGNSA. The CDR3 DNA follows: TGTGCCAGCAGCTTACGCAAGCCCTACAATGAAAAACTGTTTTTT. This gives the protein CASSLRKPYNEKLFF.

This clone was detected only once. This chain connects TRBV28 to TRBJ2-1; D remains ambiguous. CDR1 is MDHEN, CDR2 SYDVKM, per germline. V lost 6 bases to trimming and J lost 3 bases, with 6 bases between them. This CDR3 is built from 12 residues. The CDR3 DNA follows: TGTGCCAGCAGACCCGACTACAATGAGCAGTTCTTC. Encoded protein: CASRPDYNEQFF.

The J gene is TRBJ2-1, the V gene TRBV5-1, with 10 bases that match TRBD2. The CDR3 spans 17 residues. The germline CDR1 and CDR2 sequences are SGHRS and YFSETQ. The J segment lost 6 bases and the V segment lost 0 bases, leaving 9 bases of the junction unmatched. This CDR3 is CASSLVPSGGASNEQFF. The CDR3 coding sequence is TGCGCCAGCAGCTTGGTTCCCAGCGGGGGGGCCAGCAATGAGCAGTTCTTC.

This clone appeared a single time. Germline is not matched at one junction end, which may reflect a read error. This rearrangement joins TRBV29-1 to TRBJ1-1, with 7 nucleotides matching TRBD1. This CDR3 spans 13 amino acids. Germline V gene data show CDR1 as SQVTM and CDR2 as ANQGSEA. CDR3 sequence: CSVEGQANTEAFF. Here the CDR3 DNA reads TGCAGCGTGGAAGGACAGGCGAACACTGAAGCTTTCTTT.

Regarding this clone: An end of the junction differs from the germline gene, which may be a read error. The rearrangement uses TRBV7-7 and TRBJ2-3; D is unresolved. The CDR3 consists of 14 residues. From germline, CDR1 is SSHAT and CDR2 FNYEAQ (reference sequence). The CDR3 reads CASSFGRGTDTQYF. The CDR3 DNA is TGTGCTAGCAGCTTCGGGCGCGGCACAGATACGCAGTATTTT.

CDR3 nucleotide sequence: TGTGCCAGTAGGGGACTAGCAGAGGGTGGTGAGCAGTTCTTC. Translated, it gives CASRGLAEGGEQFF. The rearrangement links TRBV19 to TRBJ2-1; 9 nucleotides align to TRBD2. The ends lost 6 bases at V and 9 bases at J; junction bases unmatched: 9. Germline-derived CDR1 and CDR2 are LNHDA and SQIVND (reference sequence). The CDR3 length is 14 residues.

The chain joins TRBV6-5 to TRBJ1-2, with D perhaps TRBD1 (6 bases). CDR1 and CDR2 from the germline V gene are MNHEY and SVGAGI. There are 13 residues in the CDR3. With 0 bases removed from V and 8 bases from J, the gap between germline ends came to 10 bases. The CDR3 DNA sequence: TGTGCCAGCAGTTACTCGCAGGGGCGAGGCTACACCTTC. Translation: CASSYSQGRGYTF.

The chain links TRBV18 to TRBJ1-5, with D possibly being TRBD1 (6 bases). The CDR3 totals 14 residues. Per germline, CDR1 KGHSH and CDR2 LQKENI. The V end lost 4 bases, the J end lost 0 bases, and 7 bases lay between the germline ends. This chain's CDR3 is CASSRTDSNQPQHF. The CDR3 DNA follows: TGTGCCAGCTCACGGACAGATAGCAATCAGCCCCAGCATTTT.

This sequence joins TRBV5-4 and TRBJ2-3; D gene unclear. The CDR3 has 15 amino acids. From germline, CDR1 is SGHNT and CDR2 YYREEE (reference sequence). The germline V and J ends were trimmed by 0 bases and 0 bases, with 8 bases remaining between them. The CDR3 DNA follows: TGTGCCAGCAGCTTGGATGGGGTCAGCACAGATACGCAGTATTTT. Its translation: CASSLDGVSTDTQYF.

The rearrangement links TRBV5-4 to TRBJ2-7, with a tentative D call TRBD1 (6 bases). Looked up from germline, CDR1 is SGHNT and CDR2 is YYREEE (reference sequence). Trimming shortened V by 4 bases and J by 3 bases, and 20 bases separated the two germline ends. This CDR3 region has 16 residues. For the CDR3, the DNA is TGTGCCAGCAGCACGCCCGGGACACCGATTAACTACGAGCAGTACTTC. It is translated as CASSTPGTPINYEQYF.

This chain connects TRBV10-3 to TRBJ1-5; D is ambiguous. CDR1 and CDR2 (germline): ENHRY, SYGVKD. The V gene lost 10 bases and the J gene lost 1 base, with 23 bases spanning the gap. This CDR3 has 17 residues. The CDR3 reads CATGDGSGWRSNQPQHF. CDR3 sequence (DNA): TGTGCCACCGGGGATGGGAGTGGTTGGAGAAGCAATCAGCCCCAGCATTTT.

V is TRBV19 and J is TRBJ1-5; D remains ambiguous. Trimming took 5 bases from V and 8 from J, leaving 19 bases between them. Germline CDR1 reads LNHDA; CDR2 reads SQIVND (reference sequence). The CDR3 loop spans 15 amino acids. The DNA for the CDR3 is TGTGCCAGTAGTGTAGGAGGTATTTTAAACAAGCCCCAGCATTTT. This sequence encodes CASSVGGILNKPQHF.

CDR3 sequence reads: CASSRQGATDTQYF. In DNA, the CDR3 is TGTGCCAGCTCACGACAGGGAGCGACAGATACGCAGTATTTT. The chain carries TRBV18 and TRBJ2-3, with 7 bases identical to TRBD1. V lost 4 bases to trimming and J lost 3 bases; unmatched junction nucleotides: 4. CDR1 KGHSH and CDR2 LQKENI come from the germline V gene. The CDR3 spans 14 residues.